This entry lists 9 T cell receptor beta chains sequenced from one sample in a study of cytomegalovirus exposure and HLA in healthy donors. The PCR contained 60 Vbeta and 13 Jbeta primers. Assay: immunoSEQ multiplex PCR; the TCRdb copy retains only in-frame clones and omits some. The table shows fewer than 250,000 clones, with 79% occurring only once. The material sequenced was PBMCs. The origin of the receptors is a woman between 18 and 29 years old in good health and CMV-seronegative.

The chain has TRBV5-1 and TRBJ2-1, with D maybe TRBD2 (6 bases). V was shortened by 0 bases and J by 3 bases, with 10 bases between the two germline ends. The CDR3 contains 15 residues. From germline, CDR1 is SGHRS and CDR2 YFSETQ. CDR3 sequence: CASSLEGGDYNEQFF. The CDR3 DNA sequence: TGCGCCAGCAGCTTGGAAGGAGGGGACTACAATGAGCAGTTCTTC. The full variable domain, in which reference TRBV5-1 and TRBJ2-1 provide the parts outside the CDR3, is KAGVTQTPRYLIKTRGQQVTLSCSPISGHRSVSWYQQTPGQGLQFLFEYFSETQRNKGNFPGRFSGRQFSNSRSEMNVSTLELGDSALYLCASSLEGGDYNEQFFGPGTRLTVL.

As DNA, the CDR3 is TGTGCCACTTTTAGGCAGGGAATAATCTACGAGCAGTACTTC. Translated: CATFRQGIIYEQYF. The chain carries TRBV5-6 and TRBJ2-7; D is perhaps TRBD1 (5 bases). The CDR3 length is 14 residues. The germline V and J ends were trimmed by 9 bases and 3 bases, with 19 bases remaining between them. Germline V lookup: CDR1 SGHDT, CDR2 YYEEEE.

The rearrangement links TRBV27 to TRBJ1-6, with a tentative D call TRBD1 (6 bases). The CDR3 is 13 residues long. CDR1 MNHEY and CDR2 SMNVEV come from the germline V gene (reference sequence). V was shortened by 8 bases and J by 5 bases, with 10 bases between the two germline ends. CDR3 sequence (DNA): TGTGCCAGCCGGGACATGGATAATTCACCCCTCCACTTT. Protein: CASRDMDNSPLHF.

The chain couples TRBV30 to TRBJ1-1; D is unresolved. V was clipped by 3 bases and J by 5 bases, with 7 bases between them. The CDR3 loop spans 11 amino acids. The germline gives CDR1 GTSNPN, CDR2 SVGIG (reference sequence). The CDR3 loop reads CAWSRGTEAFF. CDR3 DNA: TGTGCCTGGAGCCGAGGGACTGAAGCTTTCTTT. Supplemented by reference TRBV30 and TRBJ1-1, the full variable domain reads SQTIHQWPATLVQPVGSPLSLECTVEGTSNPNLYWYRQAAGRGLQLLFYSVGIGQISSEVPQNLSASRPQDRQFILSSKKLLLSDSGFYLCAWSRGTEAFFGQGTRLTVV.

The chain joins TRBV6-6 to TRBJ1-1; D is ambiguous. CDR1 is MNHNY and CDR2 is SVGAGI in the germline V gene (reference sequence). V was clipped by 7 bases and J by 1 base, with 7 bases between them. The CDR3 sequence is 12 residues long. The CDR3 bases are TGTGCCAGCAACCAGGCGAACACTGAAGCTTTCTTT. It yields the protein CASNQANTEAFF.

The chain joins TRBV18 to TRBJ2-6; D possibly corresponds to TRBD2 (6 bases). The CDR3 totals 16 residues. Germline V lookup: CDR1 KGHSH, CDR2 LQKENI. V lost 6 bases and J lost 0, with 12 bases in between. The CDR3 DNA sequence: TGTGCCAGCTCCTCCGGGGGTGGCTCTGGGGCCAACGTCCTGACTTTC. This gives the protein CASSSGGGSGANVLTF.

In this sample, this clone turned up a few times. The CDR3 sequence is CASSPGDAGANVLTF. Written as DNA, the CDR3 is TGCGCCAGCAGCCCAGGGGATGCCGGGGCCAACGTCCTGACTTTC. The chain recombines TRBV10-1 with TRBJ2-6; D is possibly TRBD1 (6 bases). CDR1 WNHNN and CDR2 SYGVQD come from the germline V gene (reference sequence). V was shortened by 6 bases and J by 4 bases, with 13 bases between the two germline ends. This CDR3 region has 15 residues.

The rearrangement joins TRBV9 to TRBJ2-7; TRBD2 agrees at 8 bases. CDR1 is SGDLS and CDR2 is YYNGEE in the germline V gene. CDR3 length: 14 amino acids. Trimming at V came to 4 bases and at J to 5 bases, leaving 8 bases not matched to a gene. The CDR3 coding sequence is TGTGCCAGCAGCCCCTCCGGACTAGCCGACGAGCAGTACTTC. It yields the protein CASSPSGLADEQYF.

This clone has more than one count but fewer than ten. The chain carries TRBV5-1 and TRBJ2-5, with 9 nucleotides matching TRBD2. J lost 0 bases, V lost 0 bases, and 3 bases had no gene match. This CDR3 region has 16 residues. Germline CDR1 SGHRS, CDR2 YFSETQ. CDR3: CASSLVSGGYQETQYF. The CDR3 region has the DNA TGCGCCAGCAGCTTGGTTAGCGGGGGTTACCAAGAGACCCAGTACTTC.